These 21 T cell receptor beta chains were all obtained from the same sample, sequenced in a study of vaccination effects on CD4 cells after COVID-19 (dated by TCRdb to between 2021 and 2024). No antigen has been identified for these receptors. After more than nine days of culture, CD4+ T cells were isolated with the EasySep CD4+ T cell isolation kit. Each participant received two doses of an mRNA SARS-CoV-2 vaccine, either BNT162b2 or mRNA-1273. The library was produced with the immunoSEQ multiplex PCR assay. The clones in this table, taken by TCRdb from immuneACCESS, are in-frame only. Not every clone is retained; where verified, under half of the shortfall comes from an unresolved V gene, and the cause of the rest is unknown. The sample table shows 66,000 or so clones, and less than 80% are seen once. The ten most abundant clones make up approximately 2.4% of the sample. The sample consisted of CD4+ T cells from PBMCs cultured without peptide, taken after COVID-19 vaccination. Every receptor here comes from a human donor who received a COVID-19 vaccine.

The rearrangement joins TRBV6-5 to TRBJ2-5; 8 bases are shared with TRBD1. The CDR3 runs to 12 residues. Germline V lookup: CDR1 MNHEY, CDR2 SVGAGI. The J segment lost 5 bases and the V segment lost 6 bases, leaving 2 bases of the junction unmatched. DNA of the CDR3: TGTGCCAGCAGCAGGGGGCACGAGACCCAGTACTTC. As protein: CASSRGHETQYF.

The CDR3 here is CASSLAWTGLAFF. Here the CDR3 DNA reads TGCGCCAGCAGCTTGGCCTGGACAGGGCTCGCTTTCTTT. V usage is TRBV5-1 and J usage is TRBJ1-1, with 8 bases lining up with TRBD1. From germline, CDR1 is SGHRS and CDR2 YFSETQ. Germline trimming cut 0 bases from V and 11 bases from J; bases unmatched to any gene: 6. CDR3 length equals 13 residues.

The chain has TRBV5-1 and TRBJ1-3; D might be TRBD1 (5 bases). Trimming shortened V by 3 bases and J by 3 bases, and 16 bases separated the two germline ends. The CDR3 loop spans 16 amino acids. Germline V gene data show CDR1 as SGHRS and CDR2 as YFSETQ. The CDR3 protein is CASSSDWGDGGNTIYF. The CDR3 nucleotides are TGCGCCAGCAGCTCTGATTGGGGGGATGGTGGAAACACCATATATTTT.

A single count supports this clone. V gene TRBV5-1 combines with J gene TRBJ2-1, with 8 bases identical to TRBD1. The trim removed 0 bases at V and 9 bases at J, leaving 14 bases unmatched. The CDR3 covers 17 residues. Germline CDR1 is SGHRS and CDR2 is YFSETQ. This chain's CDR3 is CASSLDATGTGIREQFF. For the CDR3, the DNA is TGCGCCAGCAGCTTGGATGCGACCGGGACAGGCATTCGTGAGCAGTTCTTC.

The V and J genes are TRBV2 and TRBJ2-5, with 9 nucleotides matching TRBD1. There are 13 residues in the CDR3. CDR1 and CDR2 (germline): SNHLY, FYNNEI. With V trimmed by 10 bases and J by 2 bases, 5 bases remained unmatched. The CDR3 DNA reads as TGTGCCACCGAACAGGGGGCTCAAGAGACCCAGTACTTC. As protein: CATEQGAQETQYF.

The V and J genes are TRBV30 and TRBJ2-3; D call uncertain. Trimming removed 1 base from V and 4 bases from J, with 9 bases in between. From germline, CDR1 is GTSNPN and CDR2 SVGIG (reference sequence). The CDR3 is 13 amino acids. The CDR3 region is CAWSAGTPDTQYF. DNA of the CDR3: TGTGCCTGGAGTGCAGGAACTCCAGATACGCAGTATTTT.

V gene TRBV7-9 combines with J gene TRBJ1-5; D call uncertain. The V gene's germline CDR1 is SEHNR and CDR2 FQNEAQ (reference sequence). Trimming removed 1 base from V and 4 bases from J, with 5 bases in between. This CDR3 has 13 amino acids. In DNA form, the CDR3 reads TGTGCCAGCAGCTTAGGGGAGAATCAGCCCCAGCATTTT. Translated, it gives CASSLGENQPQHF. The whole variable domain, remainder taken from reference TRBV7-9 and TRBJ1-5, is DTGVSQNPRHKITKRGQNVTFRCDPISEHNRLYWYRQTLGQGPEFLTYFQNEAQLEKSRLLSDRFSAERPKGSFSTLEIQRTEQGDSAMYLCASSLGENQPQHFGDGTRLSIL.

The chain combines TRBV29-1 with TRBJ1-5; 7 bases map to TRBD1. The CDR3 extends over 13 amino acids. J was trimmed by 7 bases and V by 4 bases; bases with no gene match: 7. Germline V lookup: CDR1 SQVTM, CDR2 ANQGSEA. In DNA form, the CDR3 reads TGCAGCGTTGGCGCCGACAGGGACCAGCCCCAGCATTTT. It yields the protein CSVGADRDQPQHF.

V is TRBV5-1 and J is TRBJ2-3, with TRBD2 matching 7 bases. The V and J ends lost 1 base and 2 bases, in that order; junction bases with no gene match: 7. There are 16 residues in the CDR3. CDR1 is SGHRS and CDR2 is YFSETQ in the germline V gene. As DNA, the CDR3 is TGCGCCAGCAGCTTGTTCCAGCGGGGCTACACAGATACGCAGTATTTT. Amino acid sequence: CASSLFQRGYTDTQYF.

Only one count was recorded for this clone. This chain connects TRBV24-1 to TRBJ2-3; D might be TRBD1 (7 bases). Germline V gene data show CDR1 as KGHDR and CDR2 as SFDVKD. Between the trimmed V and J ends, which lost 9 bases and 4 bases, there was a span of 13 bases. This CDR3 is built from 13 residues. As DNA, the CDR3 is TGTGCCACCCAGGGGGGTGGCGCAGATACGCAGTATTTT. It specifies CATQGGGADTQYF.

The V call is TRBV6-5, the J call TRBJ1-4; D is unclear. The CDR3 runs 14 residues. The V and J ends lost 6 bases and 8 bases respectively, with 16 bases between them. Germline assignment: CDR1 MNHEY and CDR2 SVGAGI. CDR3 nucleotide sequence: TGTGCCAGCAGCATTACTATGTGGGGAGAAAAACTGTTTTTT. Its translation is CASSITMWGEKLFF.

As regards this clone: The same CDR3 is also encoded by other DNA sequences in this sample. The V gene is TRBV28, the J gene TRBJ2-1; D remains unclear. V was cut by 2 bases and J by 3 bases, with 2 bases left in between. The CDR3 covers 12 residues. Germline assignment: CDR1 MDHEN and CDR2 SYDVKM. The CDR3 DNA reads TGTGCCAGCAGTTTAAGCTACAATGAGCAGTTCTTC. This encodes CASSLSYNEQFF.

A single count supports this clone. The V call is TRBV6-2 or TRBV6-3, the J call TRBJ2-7; perhaps TRBD2 as D (7 bases). Trimming took 1 base from V and 2 from J, leaving 12 bases between them. The CDR3 totals 15 residues. Looked up from germline, CDR1 is MNHEY and CDR2 is SVGEGT. DNA for the CDR3: TGTGCCAGCAGTTACTATCCGGGGGGCACCTACGAGCAGTACGTC. This translates into CASSYYPGGTYEQYV.

The V call is TRBV29-1, the J call TRBJ2-5; tentative D call: TRBD2 (5 bases). V lost 5 bases to trimming and J lost 7 bases, with 23 bases between them. The CDR3 is 15 amino acids. The V gene's germline CDR1 is SQVTM and CDR2 ANQGSEA. CDR3 nucleotide sequence: TGCAGCGTTCCCCACGTGACGGACTTGATTGGGACCCAGTACTTC. Protein product: CSVPHVTDLIGTQYF.

This clone has just one count. The chain uses TRBV18 and TRBJ2-3; 8 bases match TRBD2. Germline CDR1 and CDR2: KGHSH and LQKENI. V shed 6 bases and J 3 bases; nucleotides not matched to a gene: 5. There are 14 residues in the CDR3. The CDR3 region is CASSVGGATDTQYF. The CDR3 nucleotides read TGTGCCAGCTCCGTCGGGGGGGCGACAGATACGCAGTATTTT. The variable domain in full, completed from reference TRBV18 and TRBJ2-3, reads NAGVMQNPRHLVRRRGQEARLRCSPMKGHSHVYWYRQLPEEGLKFMVYLQKENIIDESGMPKERFSAEFPKEGPSILRIQQVVRGDSAAYFCASSVGGATDTQYFGPGTRLTVL.

This clone was seen more than once but under ten times. The chain links TRBV4-2 to TRBJ2-1; D assignment may be TRBD1 or TRBD2 (5 bases each). Germline-derived CDR1 and CDR2 are LGHNA and YNFKEQ. Trimming removed 0 bases from V and 5 bases from J, with 14 bases in between. The CDR3 contains 16 residues. As DNA, the CDR3 is TGTGCCAGCAGCCAAGATGGCAGGGCGAGGGACAATGAGCAGTTCTTC. This codes for CASSQDGRARDNEQFF.

The CDR3 loop reads CASSRGPPGNIQYF. The CDR3 DNA follows: TGTGCCAGCAGCCGAGGCCCCCCGGGGAACATTCAGTACTTC. The V gene is TRBV3-1 (or the pseudogene TRBV3-2), the J gene TRBJ2-4, with D maybe TRBD2 (5 bases). The CDR3 runs 14 residues. Germline lookup yields CDR1 LGHDT and CDR2 YNNKEL (reference sequence). V lost 4 bases and J lost 7, with 14 bases in between.

The chain carries TRBV19 and TRBJ2-2; TRBD1 agrees at 8 bases. This CDR3 has 16 amino acids. V lost 4 bases and J lost 4; bases outside the gene matches: 8. Looked up from germline, CDR1 is LNHDA and CDR2 is SQIVND (reference sequence). The CDR3 bases are TGTGCCAGTAGTACCTTGGGGACAGGCGGCACCGGGGAGCTGTTTTTT. It codes for CASSTLGTGGTGELFF.

This chain links TRBV24-1 with TRBJ1-5; maybe TRBD1 (5 bases). V was shortened by 4 bases and J by 9 bases, with 18 bases between the two germline ends. This CDR3 is 15 amino acids long. Germline V gene data show CDR1 as KGHDR and CDR2 as SFDVKD. The CDR3 region is CATSEAGTVNGPQHF. For the CDR3, the DNA is TGTGCCACCAGTGAGGCCGGGACCGTTAATGGGCCCCAGCATTTT.

The CDR3 coding sequence is TGTGCCAGCTCACCATCAGGGGGCGAGGAAAAACTGTTTTTT. Residues: CASSPSGGEEKLFF. V usage is TRBV18 and J usage is TRBJ1-4, with 8 nucleotides matching TRBD1. CDR3 length equals 14 residues. J was trimmed by 8 bases and V by 2 bases; bases with no gene match: 4. Germline V CDR1 and CDR2: KGHSH, LQKENI.

The genes are TRBV5-1 and TRBJ2-5, with D possibly matching TRBD1 (5 bases). The CDR3 spans 15 residues. CDR1 is SGHRS and CDR2 is YFSETQ in the germline V gene. Trimming removed 1 base at V and 0 bases at J, with 10 bases between. The CDR3 sequence: CASSLQTRDQETQYF. In DNA, the CDR3 is TGCGCCAGCAGCTTGCAGACCAGGGACCAAGAGACCCAGTACTTC.